One sample yielded the 27 T cell receptor beta chains listed below, sequenced in a study of T cell responses to AZD1222 COVID-19 vaccine. Repertoires were generated with immunoSEQ multiplex PCR, while TCRdb's copy carries only in-frame clones and drops some. The table shows some 130,000 clones, with 87% occurring only once. Sequences were derived from peripheral blood, sampled on day 0 of AZD1222 vaccination. Receptors originate from an adult in good health.

The chain combines TRBV24-1 with TRBJ1-5; TRBD1 agrees at 8 bases. Germline-derived CDR1 and CDR2 are KGHDR and SFDVKD. Trimming removed 3 bases from V and 2 bases from J; junction bases left unmatched: 2. The CDR3 runs 15 residues. The CDR3 DNA follows: TGTGCCACCAGTGATGACAGGGGAGGCAATCAGCCCCAGCATTTT. Encoded protein: CATSDDRGGNQPQHF.

The rearrangement joins TRBV7-2 to TRBJ2-5; TRBD2 matches at 7 bases. Germline V lookup: CDR1 SGHTA, CDR2 FQGNSA. The CDR3 length is 15 residues. V shed 5 bases, J shed 5 bases, and the junction held 11 bases outside the gene matches. The CDR3 is CASSPQWGGTETQYF. CDR3 nucleotide sequence: TGTGCCAGCAGCCCCCAGTGGGGGGGGACGGAGACCCAGTACTTC.

This chain uses TRBV19 with TRBJ1-1; no reliable D call. The V end lost 6 bases, the J end lost 3 bases, and 8 bases lay between the germline ends. Germline values: CDR1 LNHDA, CDR2 SQIVND (reference sequence). This CDR3 has 12 residues. CDR3 protein: CASRSGYTEAFF. As DNA, the CDR3 is TGTGCCAGTAGGTCCGGGTACACTGAAGCTTTCTTT.

The CDR3 protein is CASRGTGGSETQYF. The CDR3 bases are TGCGCCAGCCGGGGGACAGGGGGCTCAGAGACCCAGTACTTC. The V call is TRBV5-1, the J call TRBJ2-5, with 12 bases that match TRBD1. Germline CDR1 SGHRS, CDR2 YFSETQ. J was trimmed by 4 bases and V by 7 bases; bases with no gene match: 5. The length of the CDR3 is 14 residues.

CDR3 loop: CASSQDSVTTTYNSPLHF. The CDR3 DNA reads as TGTGCCAGCAGCCAAGATTCCGTTACAACGACCTATAATTCACCCCTCCACTTT. The chain links TRBV4-2 to TRBJ1-6; D uncertain. This CDR3 region has 18 residues. Trimming removed 0 bases at V and 2 bases at J, with 14 bases between. Germline assignment: CDR1 LGHNA and CDR2 YNFKEQ.

This clone occurred once. The chain links TRBV29-1 to TRBJ2-7; 11 bases are a match to TRBD1. This CDR3 spans 17 amino acids. V shed 1 base and J 3 bases; nucleotides not matched to a gene: 11. Germline V gene sequence: CDR1 SQVTM, CDR2 ANQGSEA. As DNA, the CDR3 is TGCAGCGTTGAAGTGGGCAGGAGGGACAGGGGGGGCTACGAGCAGTACTTC. It codes for CSVEVGRRDRGGYEQYF.

The chain links TRBV7-9 to TRBJ2-7; 7 bases line up with TRBD1. CDR1 and CDR2 (germline): SEHNR, FQNEAQ (reference sequence). Trimming at V came to 5 bases and at J to 1 base, leaving 8 bases not matched to a gene. The CDR3 is 15 residues long. CDR3 sequence (DNA): TGTGCCAGCAGCCCGGACAGGTTCTCATCCTACGAGCAGTACTTC. This gives the protein CASSPDRFSSYEQYF.

This sequence joins TRBV7-7 and TRBJ2-7; D might be TRBD2 (6 bases). The CDR3 runs 14 residues. Germline CDR1 and CDR2: SSHAT and FNYEAQ (reference sequence). With 5 bases removed from V and 5 bases from J, the gap between germline ends came to 16 bases. This CDR3 reads CASSPSGVTDEQYF. In DNA, the CDR3 is TGTGCCAGCAGCCCGTCGGGGGTAACGGACGAGCAGTACTTC.

V usage is TRBV14 and J usage is TRBJ2-7; the D gene is possibly TRBD1 (5 bases). V was clipped by 3 bases and J by 3 bases, with 9 bases between them. Germline V gene data show CDR1 as SGHDN and CDR2 as FVKESK. This CDR3 comprises 13 residues. CDR3 sequence reads: CASSQSGNYEQYF. Here the CDR3 DNA reads TGTGCCAGCAGCCAGTCAGGGAACTACGAGCAGTACTTC.

The rearrangement uses TRBV4-1 and TRBJ2-7; D is possibly TRBD1 (5 bases). The V and J ends lost 0 bases and 5 bases respectively, with 17 bases between them. The CDR3 contains 16 residues. Per the germline V gene, CDR1 is MGHRA and CDR2 is YSYEKL. The CDR3: CASSQESTDKPNEQYF. Written as DNA, the CDR3 is TGCGCCAGCAGCCAAGAATCAACGGACAAACCCAACGAGCAGTACTTC.

This chain links TRBV2 with TRBJ1-1, with D perhaps matching TRBD1 (5 bases). V lost 2 bases to trimming and J lost 11 bases, with 21 bases between them. This CDR3 contains 15 residues. Germline-derived CDR1 and CDR2 are SNHLY and FYNNEI. CDR3 DNA: TGTGCCAGCAGTGAAACCGTCGCCGGGGCCAGGGCCGCTTTCTTT. This gives the protein CASSETVAGARAAFF. Combining the CDR3 with reference TRBV2 and TRBJ1-1 gives the whole variable domain EPEVTQTPSHQVTQMGQEVILRCVPISNHLYFYWYRQILGQKVEFLVSFYNNEISEKSEIFDDQFSVERPDGSNFTLKIRSTKLEDSAMYFCASSETVAGARAAFFGQGTRLTVV.

The chain is built from TRBV6-2 or TRBV6-3 and TRBJ1-5; D uncertain. The V gene's germline CDR1 is MNHEY and CDR2 SVGEGT. This CDR3 spans 16 amino acids. The V and J ends lost 5 bases and 0 bases respectively, with 14 bases between them. The CDR3 region is CASSPTLSLSNQPQHF. The CDR3 DNA follows: TGTGCCAGCAGTCCGACTTTGTCCCTTAGCAATCAGCCCCAGCATTTT.

This clone appeared a single time. The V call is TRBV27, the J call TRBJ2-3, with 10 bases aligning to TRBD1. V shed 7 bases and J 3 bases; nucleotides not matched to a gene: 10. Germline CDR1 reads MNHEY; CDR2 reads SMNVEV (reference sequence). CDR3 length: 16 residues. In DNA form, the CDR3 reads TGTGCCAGCAAACAGACAGGGGGCGTGCGGACAGATACGCAGTATTTT. It specifies CASKQTGGVRTDTQYF.

The chain is built from TRBV5-4 and TRBJ2-5; 9 bases are shared with TRBD1. The germline V gene encodes CDR1 SGHNT and CDR2 YYREEE (reference sequence). Trimming removed 4 bases from V and 4 bases from J; junction bases left unmatched: 8. The CDR3 extends over 15 amino acids. The CDR3: CASSTYRGQGETQYF. CDR3 sequence (DNA): TGTGCCAGCAGCACCTACAGGGGGCAGGGAGAGACCCAGTACTTC.

V and J are TRBV5-1 and TRBJ1-2; 10 nucleotides match TRBD1. V lost 2 bases to trimming and J lost 3 bases; unmatched junction nucleotides: 4. The CDR3 runs to 15 residues. CDR1 SGHRS and CDR2 YFSETQ come from the germline V gene. CDR3: CASSLTGTGDYGYTF. CDR3 DNA: TGCGCCAGCAGCTTAACCGGGACAGGGGACTATGGCTACACCTTC.

This rearrangement joins TRBV6-5 to TRBJ1-1; D gene ambiguous. Per the germline V gene, CDR1 is MNHEY and CDR2 is SVGAGI. This CDR3 contains 15 residues. Trimming removed 5 bases at V and 0 bases at J, with 13 bases between. The CDR3 DNA sequence: TGTGCCAGCAGTAAAAACACTGTCATGAACACTGAAGCTTTCTTT. Encoded protein: CASSKNTVMNTEAFF.

The chain recombines TRBV6-4 with TRBJ1-1; no reliable D call. From germline, CDR1 is MRHNA and CDR2 SNTAGT. This CDR3 has 13 amino acids. V was cut by 0 bases and J by 4 bases, with 6 bases left in between. DNA of the CDR3: TGTGCCAGCAGTGACTCGTACGGCACTGAAGCTTTCTTT. It yields the protein CASSDSYGTEAFF.

This chain connects TRBV30 to TRBJ2-2, with unresolved D. The V end lost 1 base, the J end lost 5 bases, and 26 bases lay between the germline ends. This CDR3 has 19 residues. Germline CDR1 reads GTSNPN; CDR2 reads SVGIG (reference sequence). CDR3 sequence: CAWSGPTQDGPAWTGELFF. The CDR3, as DNA: TGTGCCTGGAGTGGGCCGACCCAAGACGGACCAGCCTGGACCGGGGAGCTGTTTTTT.

The V and J genes are TRBV30 and TRBJ1-5; D is uncertain. V lost 2 bases and J lost 3, with 8 bases in between. The CDR3 runs 13 residues. Germline V gives CDR1 GTSNPN, CDR2 SVGIG (reference sequence). CDR3 DNA: TGTGCCTGGAGTAAGGCAGACAATCAGCCCCAGCATTTT. Encoded protein: CAWSKADNQPQHF.

The J gene is TRBJ2-2, the V gene TRBV30, with D perhaps matching TRBD1 (6 bases). V was trimmed by 2 bases and J by 6 bases, leaving 13 bases between them. Germline assignment: CDR1 GTSNPN and CDR2 SVGIG (reference sequence). This CDR3 comprises 14 residues. The CDR3 coding sequence is TGTGCCTGGAGTCCCAGGGGTATAGCCGGGGAGCTGTTTTTT. Translation: CAWSPRGIAGELFF. Variable domain in full (rest from reference TRBV30 and TRBJ2-2): SQTIHQWPATLVQPVGSPLSLECTVEGTSNPNLYWYRQAAGRGLQLLFYSVGIGQISSEVPQNLSASRPQDRQFILSSKKLLLSDSGFYLCAWSPRGIAGELFFGEGSRLTVL.

This chain links TRBV2 with TRBJ1-4, with no clear D. The V and J ends lost 4 bases and 4 bases respectively, with 7 bases between them. The CDR3 totals 13 residues. Germline CDR1 is SNHLY and CDR2 is FYNNEI. CDR3: CASSGPLNEKLFF. CDR3 DNA: TGTGCCAGCAGTGGACCTCTTAATGAAAAACTGTTTTTT.

The V call is TRBV6-5, the J call TRBJ2-3; D remains ambiguous. There are 15 residues in the CDR3. Germline V lookup: CDR1 MNHEY, CDR2 SVGAGI. Between the trimmed V and J ends, which lost 0 bases and 2 bases, there was a span of 9 bases. The CDR3 bases are TGTGCCAGCAGTTACTCCGGCAAACTCACAGATACGCAGTATTTT. Its protein is CASSYSGKLTDTQYF.

The CDR3, as DNA: TGTGCCAGCAGCCAAGAGGGGTTTCAGCCCCAGCATTTT. This encodes CASSQEGFQPQHF. The rearrangement uses TRBV3-1 (or the pseudogene TRBV3-2) and TRBJ1-5; D is undetermined. CDR1 and CDR2 (germline): LGHDT, YNNKEL (reference sequence). The CDR3 runs to 13 residues. V was cut by 0 bases and J by 6 bases, with 6 bases left in between.

V usage is TRBV15 and J usage is TRBJ2-3; 8 bases line up with TRBD2. CDR3 size: 16 residues. The germline CDR1 and CDR2 sequences are LNHNV and YYDKDF (reference sequence). J gave up 3 bases and V 3 bases, and 8 bases lay outside the gene matches. CDR3 protein: CATSSGGGGITDTQYF. The CDR3 coding sequence is TGTGCCACCAGCAGTGGGGGCGGGGGGATAACAGATACGCAGTATTTT. The full variable domain, its missing parts supplied by reference TRBV15 and TRBJ2-3, is DAMVIQNPRYQVTQFGKPVTLSCSQTLNHNVMYWYQQKSSQAPKLLFHYYDKDFNNEADTPDNFQSRRPNTSFCFLDIRSPGLGDTAMYLCATSSGGGGITDTQYFGPGTRLTVL.

This clone has a handful of counts. This chain uses TRBV19 with TRBJ1-5; D unresolved. Trimming removed 4 bases from V and 6 bases from J, with 7 bases in between. The CDR3 runs to 12 residues. Looked up from germline, CDR1 is LNHDA and CDR2 is SQIVND (reference sequence). The chain's CDR3 is CASSTYPQPQHF. DNA of the CDR3: TGTGCCAGTAGTACCTATCCTCAGCCCCAGCATTTT.

This chain links TRBV24-1 with TRBJ2-5, with TRBD1 as a possible D gene (6 bases). CDR1 and CDR2 from the germline V gene are KGHDR and SFDVKD. This CDR3 contains 13 residues. V was shortened by 6 bases and J by 5 bases, with 12 bases between the two germline ends. CDR3 bases: TGTGCCACCAGTCTCAGGGGCGCGGAGACCCAGTACTTC. Its translation: CATSLRGAETQYF.

The chain is built from TRBV7-2 and TRBJ2-1; TRBD2 matches 9 bases. After removal of 5 bases from V and 7 bases from J, the junction contained 15 bases not matched to a gene. CDR1 and CDR2 (germline): SGHTA, FQGNSA. The CDR3 length is 17 residues. The CDR3 spells CASSPPFGQRGDNEQFF. The CDR3 nucleotides read TGTGCCAGCAGCCCCCCGTTCGGCCAGCGGGGGGATAATGAGCAGTTCTTC.